The rows below give T cell receptor beta chains drawn from one sample of a study of identical twins. One entry per CDR3 protein results from TCRdb running MiXCR on the 5' RACE reads. The sample includes 300,000 or so distinct CDR3 sequences, roughly 10% of them seen just once. This sample was shared with a second study, whose subject was yellow fever vaccine responses in identical twins.

Material for sequencing was CD8+ T cells sorted from blood. The source of these receptors is a woman under 30 in good health. Both conserved end residues are trimmed from each CDR3.

v_gene,j_gene,CDR3aa
TRBV6-5,TRBJ1-2,ASSYTPNNGYT
TRBV29-1,TRBJ2-5,SVAGIAETQY
TRBV7-9,TRBJ2-5,ASSLGVGVATQY
TRBV3-1,TRBJ2-3,ASSQEEIASTDTQY
TRBV28,TRBJ1-2,ASSLTGLVYGYT
TRBV2,TRBJ2-2,ASCGGTSGIFDTGELF
TRBV6-5,TRBJ2-7,ASSYGSTELYEQY
TRBV7-2,TRBJ2-7,ASKIYAGTLYEQY
TRBV9,TRBJ2-7,ASSGGQGGEQY
TRBV12-3/TRBV12-4,TRBJ2-1,ASSGTSLYNEQF
TRBV5-5,TRBJ2-1,ASSFPSGTYNEQF
TRBV7-9,TRBJ2-2,ASSLAVGTANTGELF
TRBV4-3,TRBJ2-7,ASSQDLAGGVYEQY
TRBV15,TRBJ2-1,ATSRDPGTGANEQF
TRBV19,TRBJ2-7,ASSIENTGGTYEQY
TRBV7-8,TRBJ2-7,ASSEGGIEGVYEQY
TRBV28,TRBJ2-7,ASSRQGKSYEQY
TRBV20-1,TRBJ2-3,CASGTSGGPFTDTQY
TRBV6-5,TRBJ2-7,ASSYGTGAAEQY
TRBV6-2/TRBV6-3,TRBJ1-1,ASSYHADSDGEAF
TRBV15,TRBJ2-7,ATSRDQRGGQEQY
TRBV30,TRBJ2-5,AWSKGPTGVETQY
TRBV3-1,TRBJ2-1,ASSQGLAGGPNYNEQF
TRBV30,TRBJ2-7,AWSERASYEQY
TRBV11-2,TRBJ2-2,ASSPGQRNTGELF
TRBV5-1,TRBJ2-3,ASSSGTGDTDTQY
TRBV6-2/TRBV6-3,TRBJ2-2,ASSYPPGELF
TRBV7-7,TRBJ2-2,ASGTWSTGELF
TRBV7-9,TRBJ2-1,ASSPRVKTAYNEQF
TRBV28,TRBJ2-1,ASLLAGAHNEQF
TRBV7-9,TRBJ2-7,ASSLKSYEQY
TRBV5-1,TRBJ2-3,ASSARDRVLTDTQY
TRBV13,TRBJ2-3,ASSSQRQGHKY
TRBV4-1,TRBJ1-2,ASSQAGWGYT
TRBV4-1,TRBJ2-1,ASREGGLRNEQF
TRBV29-1,TRBJ2-7,SVASRRSYEQY
TRBV12-3/TRBV12-4,TRBJ2-3,ASSLPWTSGKLDTQY
TRBV28,TRBJ2-1,ASRRGRDEQF
TRBV2,TRBJ2-2,ASQRADTNTGELF
TRBV20-1,TRBJ2-1,SAPDPYSGRDGQF